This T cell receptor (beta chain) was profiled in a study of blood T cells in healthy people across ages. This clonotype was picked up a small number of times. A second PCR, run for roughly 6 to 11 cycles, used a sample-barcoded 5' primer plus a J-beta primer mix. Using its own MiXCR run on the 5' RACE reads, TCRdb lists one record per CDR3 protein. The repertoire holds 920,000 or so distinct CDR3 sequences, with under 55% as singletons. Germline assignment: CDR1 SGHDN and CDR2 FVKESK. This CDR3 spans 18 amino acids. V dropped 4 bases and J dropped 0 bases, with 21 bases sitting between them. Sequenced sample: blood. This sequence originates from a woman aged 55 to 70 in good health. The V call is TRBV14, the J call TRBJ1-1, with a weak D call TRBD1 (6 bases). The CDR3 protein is CASSRRVRGNLVNTEAFF. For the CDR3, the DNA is TGTGCCAGCAGCCGAAGGGTAAGGGGGAATCTAGTGAACACTGAAGCTTTCTTT.